This record covers a single T cell receptor (beta chain). Its specificity is not known. This entry comes from a study of cytomegalovirus exposure and HLA in healthy donors. PCR amplification relied on 60 Vbeta primers (plus 13 Jbeta primers). The authors' processing: Among the unique TCR beta chains that a later analysis counted, about 81 million in all, about 10 million were shared. Assay: immunoSEQ multiplex PCR; the TCRdb copy retains only in-frame clones and omits some. V and J calls and clone size are copied from that table; D and trimming were computed from the DNA. The data contain about 110,000 clones, 71% of them singletons. V was shortened by 5 bases and J by 1 base, with 14 bases between the two germline ends. The CDR3 spans 15 residues. CDR1 is LNHDA and CDR2 is SQIVND in the germline V gene (reference sequence). Study-level results: Near-uniform donor sequencing depth was presumed by presence/absence analyses. Evidence from a later analysis indicated that most CMV-associated TCR beta chains looked HLA-restricted.

The sequenced sample consisted of PBMCs. This receptor was identified in a female donor in good health and CMV-seronegative. The chain joins TRBV19 to TRBJ1-1; D remains unclear. The CDR3 is CASSSREIRNTEAFF. The CDR3 bases are TGTGCCAGTAGTTCGAGGGAAATAAGGAACACTGAAGCTTTCTTT.